These 8 T cell receptor beta chains were all obtained from the same sample, sequenced in a study of PD-L1 blockade in urothelial cancer. Time point in this sample: pretreatment peripheral blood. The data were produced by immunoSEQ multiplex PCR, yet TCRdb's version contains in-frame clones alone and is incomplete. The table lists 30,000 to 40,000 clones, roughly 82% of them singletons. The material was PBMCs, obtained around atezolizumab (anti-PD-L1) treatment. These receptors were collected from a man in his fifties or sixties with urothelial cancer.

The CDR3 loop reads CASSLGWGDNEQFF. Written as DNA, the CDR3 is TGTGCCAGCAGCTTAGGGTGGGGCGACAATGAGCAGTTCTTC. The gene calls are TRBV7-2 and TRBJ2-1; D is possibly TRBD1 (5 bases). The CDR3 is 14 amino acids. Trimming pared 1 base from V and 5 bases from J, leaving 9 bases between. Germline CDR1 reads SGHTA; CDR2 reads FQGNSA. The full variable domain, in which reference TRBV7-2 and TRBJ2-1 provide the parts outside the CDR3, is GAGVSQSPSNKVTEKGKDVELRCDPISGHTALYWYRQSLGQGLEFLIYFQGNSAPDKSGLPSDRFSAERTGGSVSTLTIQRTQQEDSAVYLCASSLGWGDNEQFFGPGTRLTVL.

This clone was detected only once. The V call is TRBV5-4, the J call TRBJ2-7; 9 bases line up with TRBD1. The CDR3 consists of 15 residues. Germline V gene data show CDR1 as SGHNT and CDR2 as YYREEE (reference sequence). The V and J ends lost 4 bases and 6 bases, in that order; junction bases with no gene match: 11. The CDR3 DNA reads TGTGCCAGCAGCCCCGGGACAGGGAGAACGAGCGAGCAGTACTTC. Amino acid sequence: CASSPGTGRTSEQYF.

The J gene is TRBJ1-1, the V gene TRBV5-8; D might be TRBD1 (5 bases). The germline gives CDR1 SGHTS, CDR2 YDEGEE. V shed 0 bases and J shed 4 bases, with 10 bases lying between them. This CDR3 has 14 residues. CDR3 sequence reads: CASSLAREITEAFF. The CDR3 DNA reads as TGTGCCAGCAGCTTGGCCAGGGAAATCACTGAAGCTTTCTTT.

This clone was observed a single time. The chain links TRBV9 to TRBJ2-2; 12 bases map to TRBD2. Trimming cost V 5 bases and J 4 bases; bases outside gene matches: 12. CDR1 SGDLS and CDR2 YYNGEE come from the germline V gene. The CDR3 consists of 18 residues. For the CDR3, the DNA is TGTGCCAGCAGTCCCCGGCTAGCGGGGGGGCCGGGCACCGGGGAGCTGTTTTTT. Translated: CASSPRLAGGPGTGELFF. The variable domain in full, with the rest retrieved from reference TRBV9 and TRBJ2-2, is DSGVTQTPKHLITATGQRVTLRCSPRSGDLSVYWYQQSLDQGLQFLIQYYNGEERAKGNILERFSAQQFPDLHSELNLSSLELGDSALYFCASSPRLAGGPGTGELFFGEGSRLTVL.

The rearrangement joins TRBV5-1 to TRBJ2-3; 16 positions match TRBD2. The CDR3 consists of 17 residues. V shed 5 bases, J shed 5 bases, and the junction held 8 bases outside the gene matches. CDR1 is SGHRS and CDR2 is YFSETQ in the germline V gene. CDR3 in amino acids: CASSYGTSGGARDTQYF. In DNA, the CDR3 is TGCGCCAGCAGTTATGGGACTAGCGGGGGGGCCCGAGATACGCAGTATTTT.

The chain is built from TRBV5-6 and TRBJ2-3; TRBD1 aligns across 7 bases. V lost 4 bases and J lost 6; bases outside the gene matches: 14. Germline V gene lookup returns CDR1 SGHDT and CDR2 YYEEEE. The CDR3 has 16 amino acids. As DNA, the CDR3 is TGTGCCAGCAGCCTGATGGAGACAGGGCAAACTGATACGCAGTATTTT. Translating it yields CASSLMETGQTDTQYF.

This chain's CDR3 is CASSLARGTQETQYF. DNA for the CDR3: TGTGCCAGCAGCTTAGCGCGGGGAACCCAAGAGACCCAGTACTTC. The V and J genes are TRBV7-6 and TRBJ2-5, with D maybe TRBD2 (6 bases). Deletions cut 0 bases from V and 1 base from J, with 9 bases between. The CDR3 is 15 residues long. In germline, CDR1 is SGHVS, CDR2 FNYEAQ.

The chain links TRBV27 to TRBJ1-6, with a weak D call TRBD1 (6 bases). Germline V gene sequence: CDR1 MNHEY, CDR2 SMNVEV (reference sequence). V was clipped by 4 bases and J by 9 bases, with 22 bases between them. The CDR3 is made up of 17 amino acids. CDR3 in DNA: TGTGCCAGCAGTTCCCAACCAGGGGTACTGCCGAGTTCACCCCTCCACTTT. This sequence encodes CASSSQPGVLPSSPLHF.